This TCR beta chain was identified in a study of cytomegalovirus exposure and HLA in healthy donors. At the level of the study: The roughly 120 validation repertoires used the same platform as the 666 first-cohort repertoires, a later analysis reported.

Some clones are missing from TCRdb's copy, which holds only in-frame ones; the method was immunoSEQ multiplex PCR. The sample consists of roughly 250,000 clones, more than 75% of them appearing once. Findings and limits, study-wide: Confirmation in vitro established that three CMV-associated chains were specific for CMV antigens. Per published reports, the classifier diagnosed cytomegalovirus status with high specificity and sensitivity.

In regard to this clone: Its antigen is as yet unknown.

V was clipped by 5 bases and J by 4 bases, with 17 bases between them. CDR3 length equals 15 residues. Per germline, CDR1 SGHVS and CDR2 FQNEAQ. Specimen: PBMCs. This chain connects TRBV7-8 to TRBJ1-2, with D possibly TRBD1 on 5 matching bases. The TCR sequence derives from a woman aged 30 to 39 in good health and CMV-seropositive. This CDR3 reads CASSPTGEGFYGYTF. The CDR3 nucleotides are TGTGCCAGCAGCCCGACGGGGGAGGGCTTCTATGGCTACACCTTC.